Detailed here is one T cell receptor beta chain. Antigen specificity is unknown. The method was immunoSEQ multiplex PCR; TCRdb's version includes in-frame clones alone and lacks a portion of them. The profile shows under 2,500,000 clones, under 97% of them singletons. The data belong to a study of shared clonotypes between healthy human individuals. The overall study: Three plates each covered CD4 naive and memory; CD8 naive two, CD8 memory one. Whole-study findings and limits: It was only blood that was sampled, and tissue repertoires likely differ.

Material: naive CD4+ T cells sorted from blood. Indicated subset: CD45RA+ positively selected. This TCR derives from a man aged 18 to 29 in good health.

This CDR3 reads CASSLGILGRPLLSYGYTF. The CDR3, as DNA: TGTGCCAGCAGCTTAGGGATACTTGGCCGCCCACTTCTCTCCTATGGCTACACCTTC. The chain joins TRBV7-2 to TRBJ1-2, with unresolved D. The CDR3 sequence is 19 residues long. Trimming stripped 1 base from V and 4 bases from J, with 25 bases between. CDR1 and CDR2 from the germline V gene are SGHTA and FQGNSA. Using reference TRBV7-2 and TRBJ1-2 for the parts outside the CDR3, the full variable domain is GAGVSQSPSNKVTEKGKDVELRCDPISGHTALYWYRQSLGQGLEFLIYFQGNSAPDKSGLPSDRFSAERTGGSVSTLTIQRTQQEDSAVYLCASSLGILGRPLLSYGYTFGSGTRLTVV.